Below, 28 T cell receptor beta chains from the same sample are listed, as sequenced in a study of shared clonotypes between healthy human individuals. The assay was immunoSEQ multiplex PCR, and TCRdb's table has in-frame clones only and misses some. The sample shows over 100,000 clones, 68% of them seen only once. Input material: memory CD8+ T cells sorted from blood. The sample's subset: CD45RO+ cells pooled with CCR7-negative TemRA cells. The receptors shown here come from a woman aged 25 to 39 in good health.

V is TRBV19 and J is TRBJ1-4, with a weak D call TRBD1 (5 bases). The CDR3 consists of 15 residues. CDR1 LNHDA and CDR2 SQIVND come from the germline V gene (reference sequence). The V and J ends lost 3 bases and 8 bases respectively, with 16 bases between them. CDR3 sequence: CASSINGRDSEKLFF. The CDR3 region has the DNA TGTGCCAGTAGTATTAACGGCAGGGACTCGGAAAAACTGTTTTTT. Full variable domain (remainder filled in from reference TRBV19 and TRBJ1-4): DGGITQSPKYLFRKEGQNVTLSCEQNLNHDAMYWYRQDPGQGLRLIYYSQIVNDFQKGDIAEGYSVSREKKESFPLTVTSAQKNPTAFYLCASSINGRDSEKLFFGSGTQLSVL.

The chain uses TRBV27 and TRBJ1-1, with a tentative D call TRBD1 (5 bases). The germline V and J ends were trimmed by 6 bases and 3 bases, with 11 bases remaining between them. The CDR3 has 13 residues. The germline gives CDR1 MNHEY, CDR2 SMNVEV (reference sequence). In DNA, the CDR3 is TGTGCCAGCAGCCCTACAGGCTACACTGAAGCTTTCTTT. This gives the protein CASSPTGYTEAFF.

The chain joins TRBV19 to TRBJ2-7; D perhaps matches TRBD2 (6 bases). Trimming left V 0 bases short and J 0 bases short, with 15 bases between. The CDR3 is 17 residues long. Germline lookup yields CDR1 LNHDA and CDR2 SQIVND (reference sequence). The CDR3 loop reads CASSIDRGLHSSYEQYF. The DNA of the CDR3 is TGTGCCAGTAGTATAGACCGGGGACTGCACAGCTCCTACGAGCAGTACTTC.

This rearrangement joins TRBV19 to TRBJ2-1, with 7 positions matching TRBD2. CDR1 and CDR2 from the germline V gene are LNHDA and SQIVND (reference sequence). Germline trimming cut 4 bases from V and 6 bases from J; bases unmatched to any gene: 15. This CDR3 has 17 amino acids. This CDR3 reads CASSTPYDSGCGNEQFF. As DNA, the CDR3 is TGTGCCAGTAGTACCCCGTACGATAGCGGGTGTGGCAATGAGCAGTTCTTC. Supplemented by reference TRBV19 and TRBJ2-1, the full variable domain reads DGGITQSPKYLFRKEGQNVTLSCEQNLNHDAMYWYRQDPGQGLRLIYYSQIVNDFQKGDIAEGYSVSREKKESFPLTVTSAQKNPTAFYLCASSTPYDSGCGNEQFFGPGTRLTVL.

CDR3 loop: CASPLGGGITDTQYF. The CDR3 DNA reads TGTGCCAGCCCCCTGGGGGGGGGTATCACAGATACGCAGTATTTT. The chain carries TRBV9 and TRBJ2-3, with TRBD2 matching 7 bases. The CDR3 consists of 15 residues. CDR1 SGDLS and CDR2 YYNGEE come from the germline V gene. J was trimmed by 2 bases and V by 7 bases; bases with no gene match: 10.

The chain uses TRBV25-1 and TRBJ1-1; 8 nucleotides agree with TRBD1. CDR1 is MGHDK and CDR2 is SYGVNS in the germline V gene. The CDR3 extends over 16 amino acids. J lost 2 bases, V lost 0 bases, and 5 bases had no gene match. In DNA form, the CDR3 reads TGTGCCAGCAGTGAATATGGCAGGGGGCAAAACACTGAAGCTTTCTTT. Its translation: CASSEYGRGQNTEAFF.

The V and J genes are TRBV27 and TRBJ1-2; D call uncertain. Deletions cut 4 bases from V and 2 bases from J, with 11 bases between. The CDR3 loop spans 14 amino acids. Germline V gene lookup returns CDR1 MNHEY and CDR2 SMNVEV (reference sequence). CDR3: CASSSLKGNYGYTF. CDR3 nucleotide sequence: TGTGCCAGCAGTTCCCTGAAGGGAAACTATGGCTACACCTTC.

The chain carries TRBV6-1 and TRBJ2-7; D might be TRBD2 (6 bases). The V and J ends lost 3 bases and 0 bases respectively, with 9 bases between them. The CDR3 covers 14 residues. CDR1 is MNHNS, CDR2 SASEGT, per germline. CDR3 loop: CASSDPGDSYEQYF. CDR3 nucleotides: TGTGCCAGCAGTGATCCGGGAGACTCCTACGAGCAGTACTTC.

This clone was seen a handful of times. The chain combines TRBV25-1 with TRBJ1-3, with D perhaps matching TRBD1 (6 bases). Germline V gene sequence: CDR1 MGHDK, CDR2 SYGVNS. CDR3 length equals 15 residues. V lost 3 bases, J lost 3 bases, and 12 bases lay in between. The CDR3 DNA follows: TGTGCCAGCAGTGACCGGGGGCTTGATGGAAACACCATATATTTT. Translated: CASSDRGLDGNTIYF.

CDR3 protein: CASSRTSGILETQYF. CDR3 sequence (DNA): TGTGCCAGCAGTCGGACTAGCGGGATCCTGGAGACCCAGTACTTC. The chain uses TRBV7-2 and TRBJ2-5; 12 bases are a match to TRBD2. The CDR3 is made up of 15 amino acids. Germline V lookup: CDR1 SGHTA, CDR2 FQGNSA. Unmatched junction bases numbered 7, after V lost 6 bases and J lost 5 bases.

The chain joins TRBV5-1 to TRBJ1-1; 7 bases fit TRBD1. In germline, CDR1 is SGHRS, CDR2 YFSETQ. Losses at the gene ends were 0 bases for V and 3 bases for J; bases not matched to a gene: 8. This CDR3 spans 16 amino acids. The CDR3 sequence: CASSLGRGRRDTEAFF. In DNA, the CDR3 is TGCGCCAGCAGCTTGGGGAGGGGGCGCCGAGACACTGAAGCTTTCTTT.

The chain uses TRBV7-6 and TRBJ2-7; the match to TRBD1 covers 7 bases. CDR1 SGHVS and CDR2 FNYEAQ come from the germline V gene. This CDR3 is 14 amino acids long. V gave up 5 bases and J gave up 6 bases; unmatched junction bases: 10. The chain's CDR3 is CASSPGQDSGEQYF. CDR3 nucleotides: TGTGCCAGCAGCCCTGGACAGGATTCGGGCGAGCAGTACTTC.

This clone has a count of ten or more. The J gene is TRBJ2-2, the V gene TRBV28; D unclear. CDR1 is MDHEN, CDR2 SYDVKM, per germline. Trimming shortened V by 2 bases and J by 1 base, and 8 bases separated the two germline ends. This CDR3 has 15 residues. The CDR3 nucleotides are TGTGCCAGCAGTTTAAGTTCAGAGAACACCGGGGAGCTGTTTTTT. This sequence encodes CASSLSSENTGELFF. Together with reference TRBV28 and TRBJ2-2, the CDR3 gives the full variable domain: DVKVTQSSRYLVKRTGEKVFLECVQDMDHENMFWYRQDPGLGLRLIYFSYDVKMKEKGDIPEGYSVSREKKERFSLILESASTNQTSMYLCASSLSSENTGELFFGEGSRLTVL.

The rearrangement links TRBV6-1 to TRBJ1-2; TRBD1 might be the D (5 bases). Germline V lookup: CDR1 MNHNS, CDR2 SASEGT. Trimming shortened V by 0 bases and J by 8 bases, and 13 bases separated the two germline ends. The CDR3 spans 14 residues. CDR3 residues: CASSEAHQGEGYTF. The CDR3 DNA reads TGTGCCAGCAGTGAAGCACACCAGGGAGAAGGCTACACCTTC.

V and J are TRBV7-9 and TRBJ2-2, with unresolved D. CDR1 is SEHNR and CDR2 is FQNEAQ in the germline V gene (reference sequence). CDR3 length: 14 amino acids. V lost 5 bases, J lost 1 base, and 8 bases lay in between. Here the CDR3 reads CASSPRGNTGELFF. The CDR3 DNA reads TGTGCCAGCAGCCCACGTGGGAACACCGGGGAGCTGTTTTTT. Supplemented by reference TRBV7-9 and TRBJ2-2, the full variable domain reads DTGVSQNPRHKITKRGQNVTFRCDPISEHNRLYWYRQTLGQGPEFLTYFQNEAQLEKSRLLSDRFSAERPKGSFSTLEIQRTEQGDSAMYLCASSPRGNTGELFFGEGSRLTVL.

The V call is TRBV19, the J call TRBJ2-3; 8 positions match TRBD1. CDR1 is LNHDA, CDR2 SQIVND, per germline (reference sequence). The CDR3 length is 15 residues. The V segment lost 3 bases and the J segment 4 bases; nucleotides outside the gene matches: 6. The DNA for the CDR3 is TGTGCCAGTAGTATCAACAGGGGGGTCGCAGATACGCAGTATTTT. It is translated as CASSINRGVADTQYF.

The rearrangement links TRBV7-6 to TRBJ2-1; no definite D call. The CDR3 extends over 13 amino acids. The germline gives CDR1 SGHVS, CDR2 FNYEAQ. Trimming removed 5 bases at V and 4 bases at J, with 9 bases between. CDR3 nucleotide sequence: TGTGCCAGCAGCATCGGACCTTACAATGAGCAGTTCTTC. This codes for CASSIGPYNEQFF.

The chain is built from TRBV5-6 and TRBJ1-2; no clear D. Germline assignment: CDR1 SGHDT and CDR2 YYEEEE. V lost 0 bases to trimming and J lost 8 bases, with 14 bases between them. The CDR3 length is 14 residues. This CDR3 is CASSLVFGSWGYTF. CDR3 sequence (DNA): TGTGCCAGCAGCTTGGTTTTTGGTTCTTGGGGCTACACCTTC. Drawing the rest from reference TRBV5-6 and TRBJ1-2, the complete variable domain is DAGVTQSPTHLIKTRGQQVTLRCSPKSGHDTVSWYQQALGQGPQFIFQYYEEEERQRGNFPDRFSGHQFPNYSSELNVNALLLGDSALYLCASSLVFGSWGYTFGSGTRLTVV.

This rearrangement joins TRBV7-6 to TRBJ2-1, with 7 nucleotides matching TRBD2. Looked up from germline, CDR1 is SGHVS and CDR2 is FNYEAQ. Trimming cost V 1 base and J 9 bases; bases outside gene matches: 0. This CDR3 is built from 12 residues. CDR3 amino acids: CASSLGGSEQFF. Written as DNA, the CDR3 is TGTGCCAGCAGCTTAGGCGGGAGTGAGCAGTTCTTC.

The chain is built from TRBV7-9 and TRBJ2-2; perhaps D is TRBD1 or TRBD2 (5 bases each). CDR3 length: 14 amino acids. Germline assignment: CDR1 SEHNR and CDR2 FQNEAQ (reference sequence). V gave up 10 bases and J gave up 8 bases, with 20 bases separating them. Here the CDR3 DNA reads TGTGCCATCGGACGGGGCGCTTCGGGTGGGGAGCTGTTTTTT. Protein: CAIGRGASGGELFF.

This clone was detected once. The V gene is TRBV5-1, the J gene TRBJ2-7, with D tentatively TRBD2 (5 bases). The CDR3 is 13 amino acids. V lost 8 bases to trimming and J lost 0 bases, with 12 bases between them. Germline V gene sequence: CDR1 SGHRS, CDR2 YFSETQ. The CDR3 protein is CASGLLNSYEQYF. CDR3 in DNA: TGCGCCAGTGGACTCCTCAACTCCTACGAGCAGTACTTC.

The CDR3 DNA is TGTGCCAGCGGCACAGGGGGCGGTGGGGCCAACGTCCTGACTTTC. It yields the protein CASGTGGGGANVLTF. The gene calls are TRBV6-6 and TRBJ2-6, with TRBD1 matching over 9 bases. The germline gives CDR1 MNHNY, CDR2 SVGAGI (reference sequence). After removal of 8 bases from V and 3 bases from J, the junction contained 5 bases not matched to a gene. The CDR3 contains 15 residues.

J is TRBJ2-3 and V is TRBV27, with D perhaps assigned TRBD1 or TRBD2 (5 bases each). The germline V and J ends were trimmed by 4 bases and 6 bases, with 20 bases remaining between them. Germline assignment: CDR1 MNHEY and CDR2 SMNVEV (reference sequence). The CDR3 is made up of 16 amino acids. CDR3 in amino acids: CASSSRDRYSFDTQYF. CDR3 nucleotide sequence: TGTGCCAGCAGTTCACGGGACCGATATTCATTCGATACGCAGTATTTT.

This rearrangement joins TRBV5-5 to TRBJ2-7, with D possibly matching TRBD2 (5 bases). The CDR3 consists of 18 residues. V gave up 0 bases and J gave up 3 bases, with 22 bases separating them. Germline loops: CDR1 SGHKS, CDR2 YYEKEE (reference sequence). CDR3 residues: CASSLAKVYIVGDYEQYF. As DNA, the CDR3 is TGTGCCAGCAGCTTGGCAAAGGTTTATATCGTCGGGGACTACGAGCAGTACTTC.

This clone turned up a few times. V usage is TRBV19 and J usage is TRBJ2-1, with TRBD1 as a possible D gene (6 bases). Looked up from germline, CDR1 is LNHDA and CDR2 is SQIVND (reference sequence). Trimming took off 3 bases at V and 0 bases at J, with 12 bases between the two ends. There are 16 residues in the CDR3. Written as DNA, the CDR3 is TGTGCCAGTAGTATGACTTTAGGGGGCTCCTACAATGAGCAGTTCTTC. This translates into CASSMTLGGSYNEQFF. Full variable domain (rest looked up from reference TRBV19 and TRBJ2-1): DGGITQSPKYLFRKEGQNVTLSCEQNLNHDAMYWYRQDPGQGLRLIYYSQIVNDFQKGDIAEGYSVSREKKESFPLTVTSAQKNPTAFYLCASSMTLGGSYNEQFFGPGTRLTVL.

This chain uses TRBV6-4 with TRBJ1-1, with D possibly being TRBD1 (6 bases). Between the trimmed V and J ends, which lost 5 bases and 4 bases, there was a span of 11 bases. CDR1 and CDR2 from the germline V gene are MRHNA and SNTAGT. The CDR3 has 13 amino acids. Here the CDR3 DNA reads TGTGCCAGCAGTTTGGGAGGGGGCACTGAAGCTTTCTTT. This sequence encodes CASSLGGGTEAFF.

The chain links TRBV11-2 to TRBJ2-5, with TRBD1 matching over 7 bases. Germline trimming cut 4 bases from V and 5 bases from J; bases unmatched to any gene: 4. The length of the CDR3 is 13 residues. Germline V gene data show CDR1 as SGHAT and CDR2 as FQNNGV. DNA for the CDR3: TGTGCCAGCAGCTACCAGGGGGACGAGACCCAGTACTTC. It specifies CASSYQGDETQYF.

This clone was seen once. The DNA for the CDR3 is TGTGCCAGCAGCCGCGACGGAAACTACGAGCAGTACTTC. It codes for CASSRDGNYEQYF. The V gene is TRBV11-1, the J gene TRBJ2-7; D not resolved. CDR3 length: 13 amino acids. V was pared by 5 bases and J by 3 bases, with 11 bases between. Germline loops: CDR1 SGHAT, CDR2 FQDESV (reference sequence).